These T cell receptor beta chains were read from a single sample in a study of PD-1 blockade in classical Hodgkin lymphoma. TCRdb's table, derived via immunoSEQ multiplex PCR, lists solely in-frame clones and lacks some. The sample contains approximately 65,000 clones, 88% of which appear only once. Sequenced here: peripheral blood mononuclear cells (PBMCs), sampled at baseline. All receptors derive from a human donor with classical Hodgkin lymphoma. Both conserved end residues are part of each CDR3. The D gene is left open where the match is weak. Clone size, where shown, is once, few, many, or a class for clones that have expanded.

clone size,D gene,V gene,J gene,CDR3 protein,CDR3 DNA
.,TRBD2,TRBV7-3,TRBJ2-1,CASSLVFAGEYNEQFF,TGTGCCAGCAGCTTAGTTTTTGCGGGGGAATACAATGAGCAGTTCTTC
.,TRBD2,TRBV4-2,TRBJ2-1,CASSQTSGGSSYNEQFF,TGTGCCAGCAGCCAGACTAGCGGGGGGAGCTCCTACAATGAGCAGTTCTTC
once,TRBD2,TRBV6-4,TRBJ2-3,CASSDSEGGGAIDTQYF,TGTGCCAGCAGTGACTCCGAAGGCGGGGGGGCGATAGATACGCAGTATTTT
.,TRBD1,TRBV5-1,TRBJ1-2,CASSGTGIYGYTF,TGCGCCAGCAGCGGGACAGGGATCTATGGCTACACCTTC
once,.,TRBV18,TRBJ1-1,CASSNRTAGSRLGSTEAFF,TGTGCCAGCTCAAATAGGACAGCAGGGTCGAGGCTAGGGAGCACTGAAGCTTTCTTT
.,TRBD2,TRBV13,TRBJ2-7,CASSSSASGGAPYEQYF,TGTGCCAGCAGCTCGTCGGCTAGCGGGGGGGCCCCGTACGAGCAGTACTTC
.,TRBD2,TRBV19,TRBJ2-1,CASSLSVAGNEQFF,TGTGCCAGTAGTCTGTCGGTAGCGGGGAATGAGCAGTTCTTC
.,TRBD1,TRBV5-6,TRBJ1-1,CASSGQVDAEAFF,TGTGCCAGCAGTGGACAGGTAGACGCTGAAGCTTTCTTT
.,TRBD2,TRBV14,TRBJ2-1,CASSQRTSGNYNEQFF,TGTGCCAGCAGCCAGAGGACTAGCGGAAACTACAATGAGCAGTTCTTC
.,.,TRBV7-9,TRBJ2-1,CASSSRSGTWQFF,TGTGCCAGCAGCTCTCGCTCCGGGACCTGGCAGTTCTTC
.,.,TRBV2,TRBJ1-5,CASSRTANNQPQHF,TGTGCCAGCAGTCGGACAGCTAACAATCAGCCCCAGCATTTT
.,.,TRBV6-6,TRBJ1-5,CASSFDRQGSQPQHF,TGTGCCAGCAGTTTCGACAGGCAGGGGAGTCAGCCCCAGCATTTT
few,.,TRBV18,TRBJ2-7,CASSRGSSSYEQYF,TGTGCCAGCTCGCGAGGGAGCTCCTCCTACGAGCAGTACTTC
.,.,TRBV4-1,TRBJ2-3,CASSQDPQLGADTQYF,TGCGCCAGCAGCCAAGATCCGCAGTTGGGCGCAGATACGCAGTATTTT
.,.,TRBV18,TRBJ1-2,CASSPPVQENSYGYTF,TGTGCCAGCTCACCACCTGTACAGGAAAACTCTTATGGCTACACCTTC
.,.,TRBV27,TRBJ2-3,CASSLFRDGANTQYF,TGTGCCAGCAGTTTATTCCGGGACGGGGCAAATACGCAGTATTTT
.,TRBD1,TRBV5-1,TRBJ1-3,CASSSDRGQGNTIYF,TGCGCCAGCAGCTCCGACAGGGGGCAAGGAAACACCATATATTTT
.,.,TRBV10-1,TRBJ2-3,CASSGQVDTDTQYF,TGCGCCAGCAGTGGACAGGTCGATACAGATACGCAGTATTTT
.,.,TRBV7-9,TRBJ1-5,CASRNGNQPQHF,TGTGCCAGCCGGAATGGCAATCAGCCCCAGCATTTT
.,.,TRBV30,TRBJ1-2,CAWRPWGRENYGYTF,TGTGCCTGGAGGCCTTGGGGGAGGGAGAACTATGGCTACACCTTC
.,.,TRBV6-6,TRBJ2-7,CASSYREQYF,TGTGCCAGCAGTTACCGCGAGCAGTACTTC
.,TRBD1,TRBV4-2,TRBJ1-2,CASSPRQGNYGYTF,TGTGCCAGCAGCCCTAGACAGGGAAACTATGGCTACACCTTC
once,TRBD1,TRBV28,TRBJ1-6,CASSRTQGANNSPLHF,TGTGCCAGCAGCCGAACTCAGGGGGCGAATAATTCACCCCTCCACTTT
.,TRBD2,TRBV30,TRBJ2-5,CAWRPAGGKETQYF,TGTGCCTGGAGGCCAGCGGGGGGCAAAGAGACCCAGTACTTC
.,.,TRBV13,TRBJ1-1,CASSFRDGTEAFF,TGTGCCAGCAGCTTCAGGGATGGCACTGAAGCTTTCTTT
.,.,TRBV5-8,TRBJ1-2,CASSLSGTPYGYTF,TGTGCCAGCAGCCTGTCCGGGACTCCTTATGGCTACACCTTC
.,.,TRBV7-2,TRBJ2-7,CASSLPTGSYEQYF,TGTGCCAGCAGCTTACCGACAGGCTCCTACGAGCAGTACTTC
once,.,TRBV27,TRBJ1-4,CASSFIWGYGGTNEKLFF,TGTGCCAGCAGTTTCATATGGGGTTACGGAGGCACTAATGAAAAACTGTTTTTT
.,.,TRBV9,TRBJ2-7,CASSDHGEGYEQYF,TGTGCCAGCAGCGACCACGGAGAGGGCTACGAGCAGTACTTC
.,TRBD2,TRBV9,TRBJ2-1,CASSVGLAVYNEQFF,TGTGCCAGCAGCGTCGGACTAGCGGTCTACAATGAGCAGTTCTTC
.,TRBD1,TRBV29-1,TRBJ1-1,CSVVGWGQGAEAFF,TGCAGCGTTGTTGGGTGGGGACAGGGAGCTGAAGCTTTCTTT
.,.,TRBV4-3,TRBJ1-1,CASSPAYRVETEAFF,TGCGCCAGCAGCCCCGCGTACAGGGTGGAGACTGAAGCTTTCTTT
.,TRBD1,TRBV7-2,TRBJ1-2,CASSLEQGTYGYTF,TGTGCCAGCAGCCTCGAACAGGGGACCTATGGCTACACCTTC
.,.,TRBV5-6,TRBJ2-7,CASSLFVRAGTYEQYF,TGTGCCAGCAGCTTGTTCGTACGGGCGGGAACCTACGAGCAGTACTTC
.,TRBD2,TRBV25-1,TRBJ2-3,CASSDTSGGSSDTQYF,TGTGCCAGCAGTGACACAAGCGGGGGTTCGTCAGATACGCAGTATTTT
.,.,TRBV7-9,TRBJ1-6,CASSLERTLHF,TGTGCCAGCAGCTTAGAAAGGACCCTCCACTTT
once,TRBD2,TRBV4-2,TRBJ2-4,CAGSQSTSGGAENIQYF,TGTGCCGGCAGCCAATCTACCAGCGGGGGGGCCGAAAACATTCAGTACTTC
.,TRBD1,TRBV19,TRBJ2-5,CASSRHRGGKLSGETQYF,TGTGCCAGTAGCCGCCACAGGGGTGGTAAGCTGTCCGGAGAGACCCAGTACTTC
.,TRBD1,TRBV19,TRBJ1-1,CAIRTGGTEAFF,TGTGCCATCAGGACAGGCGGCACTGAAGCTTTCTTT
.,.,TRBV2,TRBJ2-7,CASSATNYEQYF,TGTGCCAGCAGTGCTACAAACTACGAGCAGTACTTC
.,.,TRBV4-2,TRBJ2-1,CASSQERIDEQFF,TGTGCCAGCAGCCAAGAGAGGATCGATGAGCAGTTCTTC
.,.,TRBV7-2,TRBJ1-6,CASSHGGSSPLHF,TGTGCCAGCAGCCATGGGGGCTCGTCACCCCTCCACTTT
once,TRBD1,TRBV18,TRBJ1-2,CASSRLTRGQDHYGYTF,TGTGCCAGCTCACGTTTGACCAGGGGACAGGACCACTATGGCTACACCTTC
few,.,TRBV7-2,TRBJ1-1,CASSSSGIEAFF,TGTGCCAGCAGCTCCTCAGGGATCGAAGCTTTCTTT
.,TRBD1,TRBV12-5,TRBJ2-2,CASGEPGQGRTGELFF,TGTGCTAGTGGAGAGCCGGGACAGGGGAGGACCGGGGAGCTGTTTTTT
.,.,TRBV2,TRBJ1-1,CASSPTNTEAFF,TGTGCCAGCAGCCCAACAAACACTGAAGCTTTCTTT
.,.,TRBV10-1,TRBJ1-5,CASSVGFMGNQPQHF,TGCGCCAGCAGTGTGGGGTTTATGGGGAATCAGCCCCAGCATTTT
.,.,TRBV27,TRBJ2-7,CASSFFDRPYEQYF,TGTGCCAGCAGTTTCTTCGACAGACCCTACGAGCAGTACTTC
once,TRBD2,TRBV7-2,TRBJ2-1,CASSSGLAGGWYNEQFF,TGTGCCAGCAGCTCGGGACTAGCGGGGGGGTGGTACAATGAGCAGTTCTTC
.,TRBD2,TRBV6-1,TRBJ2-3,CASRTSGGSDTQYF,TGTGCCAGCAGGACTAGCGGGGGATCAGATACGCAGTATTTT